A selection of T cell receptor beta chains follows, all from one sample in a study of circulating CD8 cells and anti-PD-1 response in melanoma. Using its own MiXCR run on the reads, TCRdb lists one record per CDR3 protein. Of hundreds of distinct CDR3 sequences in the sample, 8% to 9.5% are singletons; the top ten hold about 50%. This sample comprised CD8+ T cells from PBMCs, obtained at baseline or after one month of anti-PD-1 therapy (not recorded which). These receptors came from a human donor with melanoma. CDR3s leave out the opening cysteine and the closing phenylalanine or tryptophan.

J,V,CDR3
TRBJ2-7,TRBV19,ATGVGSYEQY
TRBJ2-7,TRBV27,ASSLSQLPYEQY
TRBJ1-2,TRBV27,ASSFSTDSYGYT
TRBJ2-7,TRBV7-8,ASSLARPEQY
TRBJ2-3,TRBV19,ASSSSSLAESTDTQY
TRBJ2-2,TRBV7-3,ASSLDLGHHPDTGEL
TRBJ2-1,TRBV5-8,ASSLPSALNEQF
TRBJ2-7,TRBV19,ASSMGHGPYEQY
TRBJ2-3,TRBV5-1,ASSLDRGISDTQY
TRBJ1-2,TRBV6-6,ASSSGGEGAYGYT
TRBJ2-3,TRBV28,ASSFFSETSDEY
TRBJ1-2,TRBV11-2,ASSPSGGNYGYT
TRBJ1-1,TRBV6-4,ASSDTQGAEAF
TRBJ2-1,TRBV19,ASSIGASDDNEQF
TRBJ2-7,TRBV28,ASRHPAGTYEQY
TRBJ2-7,TRBV19,ASSPTGSYEQY
TRBJ2-5,TRBV7-3,ASSPAGAGETQY
TRBJ2-1,TRBV19,ASSTLAEVSDEQL
TRBJ2-1,TRBV9,ASSVAGTYNEQF
TRBJ2-2,TRBV7-8,ASSLPSGSELIGELF
TRBJ2-7,TRBV6-2/TRBV6-3,ASFSGSYEQY
TRBJ1-5,TRBV4-2,ASSQEEGRSNQPQH
TRBJ2-7,TRBV7-2,ASSEPGQGRYEQY
TRBJ2-1,TRBV6-4,AAALDFSSYEQF
TRBJ2-1,TRBV20-1,SAREPLAGGSYNEQF
TRBJ1-2,TRBV27,ASSPHRGNGYT
TRBJ2-7,TRBV20-1,SASGGRVYEQY
TRBJ2-3,TRBV5-4,ASRIRGQEDTQY
TRBJ2-3,TRBV18,ASAPTGYFGEQY
TRBJ2-7,TRBV28,ASSLGGTGNEQY
TRBJ2-7,TRBV6-5,ASSYGRKPYEQY
TRBJ2-7,TRBV14,ASSWTGTNEQY
TRBJ2-1,TRBV7-6,ASSLGPSSYNEQF
TRBJ1-5,TRBV20-1,SASWDSEGNQPQH
TRBJ2-7,TRBV20-1,SARVENQYLGQY
TRBJ2-7,TRBV4-3,ASSQGPFYEQY
TRBJ2-1,TRBV19,ASSTLAGVSDEQL
TRBJ1-1,TRBV29-1,SVVGESTEAF
TRBJ2-1,TRBV9,ASSVTRGTSGVIGQF
TRBJ2-2,TRBV14,ASSQDRGRGAGELF
TRBJ2-2,TRBV11-2,ASSFPTSGRRGTGELF
TRBJ2-5,TRBV27,ASTAPGQETQY
TRBJ2-7,TRBV19,ASSMASDRGYEQY
TRBJ2-7,TRBV6-5,ASTGTGVYEQY